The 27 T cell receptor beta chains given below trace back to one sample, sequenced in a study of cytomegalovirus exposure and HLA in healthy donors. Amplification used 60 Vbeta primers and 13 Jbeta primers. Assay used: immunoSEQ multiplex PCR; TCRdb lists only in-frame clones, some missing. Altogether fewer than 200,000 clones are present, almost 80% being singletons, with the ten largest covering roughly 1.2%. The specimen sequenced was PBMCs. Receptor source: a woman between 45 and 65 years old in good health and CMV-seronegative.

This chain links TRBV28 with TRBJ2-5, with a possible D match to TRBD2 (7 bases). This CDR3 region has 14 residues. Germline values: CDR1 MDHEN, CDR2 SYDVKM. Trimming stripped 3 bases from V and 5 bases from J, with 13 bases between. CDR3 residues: CASSFRGGGETQYF. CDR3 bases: TGTGCCAGCAGTTTTAGGGGGGGCGGGGAGACCCAGTACTTC.

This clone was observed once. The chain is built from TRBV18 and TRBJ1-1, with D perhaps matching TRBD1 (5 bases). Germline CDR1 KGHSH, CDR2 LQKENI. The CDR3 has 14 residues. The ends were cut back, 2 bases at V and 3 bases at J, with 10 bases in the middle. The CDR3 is CASSPTGGDTEAFF. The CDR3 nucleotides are TGTGCCAGCTCACCAACCGGGGGGGACACTGAAGCTTTCTTT.

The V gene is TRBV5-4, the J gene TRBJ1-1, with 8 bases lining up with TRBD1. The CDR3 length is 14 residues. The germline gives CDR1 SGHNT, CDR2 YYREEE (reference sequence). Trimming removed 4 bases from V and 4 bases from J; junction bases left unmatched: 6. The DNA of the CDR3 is TGTGCCAGCAGCGGGAACAGGGGGAGCACTGAAGCTTTCTTT. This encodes CASSGNRGSTEAFF.

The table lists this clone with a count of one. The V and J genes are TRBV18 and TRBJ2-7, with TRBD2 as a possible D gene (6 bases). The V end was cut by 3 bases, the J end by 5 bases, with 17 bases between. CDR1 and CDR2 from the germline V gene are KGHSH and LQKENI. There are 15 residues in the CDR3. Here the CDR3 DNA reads TGTGCCAGCTCACCCCCAGGGACTCTTCCCGACGAGCAGTACTTC. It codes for CASSPPGTLPDEQYF.

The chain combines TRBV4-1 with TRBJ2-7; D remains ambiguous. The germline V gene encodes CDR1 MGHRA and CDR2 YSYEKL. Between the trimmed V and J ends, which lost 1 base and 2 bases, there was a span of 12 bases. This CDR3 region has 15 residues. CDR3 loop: CASSQGRSRTYEQYF. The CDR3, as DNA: TGCGCCAGCAGCCAAGGTAGGAGTCGGACCTACGAGCAGTACTTC.

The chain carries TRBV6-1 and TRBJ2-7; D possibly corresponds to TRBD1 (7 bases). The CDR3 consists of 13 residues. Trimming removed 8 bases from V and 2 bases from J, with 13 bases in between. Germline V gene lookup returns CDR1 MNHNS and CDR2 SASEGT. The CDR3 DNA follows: TGTGCCAGCGCCTCAGGGGGGACCTACGAGCAGTACTTC. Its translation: CASASGGTYEQYF.

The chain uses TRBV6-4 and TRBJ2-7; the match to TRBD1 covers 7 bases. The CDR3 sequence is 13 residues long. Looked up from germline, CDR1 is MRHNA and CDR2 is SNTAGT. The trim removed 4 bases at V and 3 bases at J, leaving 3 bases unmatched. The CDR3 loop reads CASSAYRGYEQYF. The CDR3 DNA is TGTGCCAGCAGTGCCTACAGGGGCTACGAGCAGTACTTC.

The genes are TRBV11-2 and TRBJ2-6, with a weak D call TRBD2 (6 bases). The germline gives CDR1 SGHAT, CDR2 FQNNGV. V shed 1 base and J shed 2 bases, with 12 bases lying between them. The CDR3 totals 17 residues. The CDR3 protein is CASSLGLGGTGANVLTF. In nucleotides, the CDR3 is TGTGCCAGCAGCTTAGGTTTGGGAGGCACTGGGGCCAACGTCCTGACTTTC.

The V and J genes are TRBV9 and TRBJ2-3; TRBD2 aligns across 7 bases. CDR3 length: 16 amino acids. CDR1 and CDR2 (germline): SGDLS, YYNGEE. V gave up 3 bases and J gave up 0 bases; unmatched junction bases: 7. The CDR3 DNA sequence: TGTGCCAGCAGCGCTCCTCGGGAGGCCAGCACAGATACGCAGTATTTT. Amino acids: CASSAPREASTDTQYF.

The CDR3 nucleotides read TGTGCCAGCAGCCCGGGACTAGCGGGGACAGAGACCCAGTACTTC. Its translation is CASSPGLAGTETQYF. The V call is TRBV13, the J call TRBJ2-5, with TRBD2 matching 13 bases. V lost 5 bases to trimming and J lost 4 bases; unmatched junction nucleotides: 4. Germline assignment: CDR1 PRHDT and CDR2 FYEKMQ (reference sequence). The length of the CDR3 is 15 residues.

The CDR3: CASSQEERPTTGELFF. The DNA for the CDR3 is TGTGCCAGCAGCCAAGAAGAGAGGCCCACCACCGGGGAGCTGTTTTTT. This chain uses TRBV4-2 with TRBJ2-2; D is unclear. The CDR3 has 16 residues. V lost 0 bases and J lost 4, with 12 bases in between. Germline lookup yields CDR1 LGHNA and CDR2 YNFKEQ.

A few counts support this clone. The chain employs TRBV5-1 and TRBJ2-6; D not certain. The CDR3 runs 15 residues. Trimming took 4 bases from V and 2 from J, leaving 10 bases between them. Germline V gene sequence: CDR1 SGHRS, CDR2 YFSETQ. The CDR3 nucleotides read TGCGCCAGCAGCCCGCAGGCCGCTGGGGCCAACGTCCTGACTTTC. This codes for CASSPQAAGANVLTF.

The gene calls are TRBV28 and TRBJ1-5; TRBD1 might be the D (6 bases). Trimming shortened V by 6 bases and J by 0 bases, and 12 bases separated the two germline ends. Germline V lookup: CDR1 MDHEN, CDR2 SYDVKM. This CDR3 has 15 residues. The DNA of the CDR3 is TGTGCCAGCAGGTACCCAGGGGCTAGCAATCAGCCCCAGCATTTT. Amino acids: CASRYPGASNQPQHF.

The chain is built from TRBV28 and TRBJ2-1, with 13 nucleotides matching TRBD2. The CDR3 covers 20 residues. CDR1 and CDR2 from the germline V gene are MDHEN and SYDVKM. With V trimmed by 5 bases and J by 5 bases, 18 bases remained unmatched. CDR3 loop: CASSPPVGSPGLAGHNEQFF. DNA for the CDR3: TGTGCCAGCAGTCCCCCGGTGGGGAGCCCGGGACTAGCGGGGCACAATGAGCAGTTCTTC.

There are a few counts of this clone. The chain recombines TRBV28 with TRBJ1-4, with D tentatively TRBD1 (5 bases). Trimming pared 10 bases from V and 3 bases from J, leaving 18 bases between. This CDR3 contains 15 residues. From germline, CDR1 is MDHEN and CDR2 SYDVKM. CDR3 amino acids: CATMAGVRSNEKLFF. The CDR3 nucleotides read TGTGCCACCATGGCGGGGGTAAGGTCTAATGAAAAACTGTTTTTT.

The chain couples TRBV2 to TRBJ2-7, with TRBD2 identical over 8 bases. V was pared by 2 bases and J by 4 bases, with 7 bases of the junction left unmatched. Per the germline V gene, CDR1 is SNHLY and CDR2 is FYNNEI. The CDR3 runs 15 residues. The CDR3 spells CASSERWSGSYEQYF. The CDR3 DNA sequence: TGTGCCAGCAGTGAAAGGTGGAGCGGGAGTTACGAGCAGTACTTC.

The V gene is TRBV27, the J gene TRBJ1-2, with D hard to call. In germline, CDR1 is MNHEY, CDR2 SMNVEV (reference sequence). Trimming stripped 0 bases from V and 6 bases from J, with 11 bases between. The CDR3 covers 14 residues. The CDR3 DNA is TGTGCCAGCAGTTTATCGAGCAGCGGCCATGGCTACACCTTC. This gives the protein CASSLSSSGHGYTF.

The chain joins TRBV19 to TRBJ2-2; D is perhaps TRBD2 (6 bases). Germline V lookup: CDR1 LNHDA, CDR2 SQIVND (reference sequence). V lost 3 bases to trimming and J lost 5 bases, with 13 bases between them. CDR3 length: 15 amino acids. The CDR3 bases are TGTGCCAGTAGTATTCCCCTCGGGGGAACCGGGGAGCTGTTTTTT. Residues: CASSIPLGGTGELFF.

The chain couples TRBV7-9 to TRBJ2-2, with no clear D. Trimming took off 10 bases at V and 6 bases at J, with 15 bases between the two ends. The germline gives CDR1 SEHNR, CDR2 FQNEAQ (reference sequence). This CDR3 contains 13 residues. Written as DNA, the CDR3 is TGTGCCACCATACACGACAACCCCGGGGAGCTGTTTTTT. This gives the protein CATIHDNPGELFF.

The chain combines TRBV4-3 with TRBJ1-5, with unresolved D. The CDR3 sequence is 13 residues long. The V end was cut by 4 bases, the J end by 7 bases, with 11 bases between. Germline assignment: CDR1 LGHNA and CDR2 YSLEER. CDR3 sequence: CASSPQRYQPQHF. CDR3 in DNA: TGCGCCAGCAGCCCCCAGAGGTACCAGCCCCAGCATTTT.

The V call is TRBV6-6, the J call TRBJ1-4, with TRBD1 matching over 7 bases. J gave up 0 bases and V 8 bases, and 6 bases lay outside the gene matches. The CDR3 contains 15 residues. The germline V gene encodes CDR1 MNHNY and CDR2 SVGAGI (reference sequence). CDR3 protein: CASLTQGSTNEKLFF. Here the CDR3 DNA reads TGTGCCAGCCTCACACAGGGGTCAACTAATGAAAAACTGTTTTTT.

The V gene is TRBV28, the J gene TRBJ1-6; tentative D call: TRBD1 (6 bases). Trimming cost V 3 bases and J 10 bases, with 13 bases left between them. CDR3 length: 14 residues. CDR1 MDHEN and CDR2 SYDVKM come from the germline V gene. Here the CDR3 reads CASSLGGGGSPLHF. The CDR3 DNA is TGTGCCAGCAGTTTGGGGGGGGGCGGGTCACCCCTCCACTTT.

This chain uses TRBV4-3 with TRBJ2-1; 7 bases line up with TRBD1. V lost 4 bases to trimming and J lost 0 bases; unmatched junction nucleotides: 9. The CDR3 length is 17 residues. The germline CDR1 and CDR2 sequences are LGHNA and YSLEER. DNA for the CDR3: TGCGCCAGCAGCCCGTGGGGACAGTTGAGCTCCTACAATGAGCAGTTCTTC. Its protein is CASSPWGQLSSYNEQFF.

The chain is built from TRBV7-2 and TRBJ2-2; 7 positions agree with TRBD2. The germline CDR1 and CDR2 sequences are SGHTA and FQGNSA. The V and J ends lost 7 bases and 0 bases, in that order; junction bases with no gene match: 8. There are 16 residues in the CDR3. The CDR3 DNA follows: TGTGCCAGCAAGCAACTAGCGCCTTCGAACACCGGGGAGCTGTTTTTT. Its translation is CASKQLAPSNTGELFF.

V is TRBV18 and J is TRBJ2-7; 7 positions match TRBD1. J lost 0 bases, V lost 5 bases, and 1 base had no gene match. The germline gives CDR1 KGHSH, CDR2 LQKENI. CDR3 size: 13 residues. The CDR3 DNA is TGTGCCAGCTCAGGACAGGACTCCTACGAGCAGTACTTC. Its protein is CASSGQDSYEQYF.

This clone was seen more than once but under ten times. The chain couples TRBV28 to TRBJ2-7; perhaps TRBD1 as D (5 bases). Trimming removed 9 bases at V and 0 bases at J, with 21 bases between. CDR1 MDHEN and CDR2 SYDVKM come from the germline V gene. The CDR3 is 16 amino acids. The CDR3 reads CASIGVTVLSSYEQYF. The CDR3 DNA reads TGTGCCAGTATAGGGGTAACAGTCCTTAGCTCCTACGAGCAGTACTTC.

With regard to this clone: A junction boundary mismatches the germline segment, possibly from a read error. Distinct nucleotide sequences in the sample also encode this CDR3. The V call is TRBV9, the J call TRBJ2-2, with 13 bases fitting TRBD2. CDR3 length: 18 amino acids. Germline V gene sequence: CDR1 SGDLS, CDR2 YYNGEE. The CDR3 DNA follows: TGTGCTAGCAGCGCCGGACCCAGGACTAGCGGGAGTCCCGGGGAGCTGTTTTTT. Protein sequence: CASSAGPRTSGSPGELFF.